A few counts support the clone carrying this T cell receptor (beta chain). Its antigen remains unidentified. This entry comes from a study of blood T cells in healthy people across ages. General study points: Whereas aged donors had fewer naive CD4+ cells, long-lived donors had more of them and higher diversity.

Sample donors were healthy Caucasian individuals that came from Russia, aged roughly 6 to 95. Each donor supplied approximately 10 milliliters of peripheral blood. The CDR3 spans 12 residues. The germline V gene encodes CDR1 DFQATT and CDR2 SNEGSKA (reference sequence). Trimming stripped 3 bases from V and 4 bases from J, with 9 bases between. For the second PCR, which ran for about 7 to 11 cycles, a sample-barcoded 5' primer and a J-beta primer mix were used. TCRdb re-called the 5' RACE reads with MiXCR, one entry per CDR3 protein. The data show about 940,000 distinct CDR3 sequences, about 48% seen once.

The TCR was taken from a man aged 25-45 years in good health. Material: blood. The V call is TRBV20-1, the J call TRBJ1-2; D gene uncertain. The CDR3 DNA reads as TGCAGTGCTAGTTCGGGAGTCTATGGCTACACCTTC. Protein sequence: CSASSGVYGYTF.